The sequence of this T cell receptor (beta chain) was determined in a study of blood T cell repertoires in COVID-19 (TCRdb year 2020). Background on the whole study: Samples covering the acute and convalescent phases of COVID-19 were provided by collaborators in the United States, Italy and Spain. The material from the prospective study consisted of cDNA or gDNA derived from T cells, B-cell-depleted T cells, or PBMCs. Deeply sampled blood TCRbeta repertoires from subjects exposed to, actively infected with, or recovered from COVID-19 were included in the dataset. The repertoires were released in a freely available public database meant as a resource for research on the immune response to SARS-CoV-2. Samples came from the ongoing ImmuneRACE study (first 160 participants) plus 1,254 subjects from 6 global collaborators. The sample metadata nearly always contained a de-identified subject ID, COVID-19 status, age in years and sex. Where available, HLA class I and class II types were taken from metadata supplied by the sample provider and were not determined by assay-based typing. What the research found in general, with its limitations: How much clinical and demographic metadata was included differed by source and by participant, and the metadata was provided uncurated.

A word on this clone: Its antigen is unknown. Per-base quality was not reported, and no clone a single base away is much larger than it.

Germline trimming amounts to 6 bases on V and 7 bases on J, with 10 as the count of junction bases outside the gene matches. Via the germline V gene (reference sequence), CDR1 is MNHNY and CDR2 SVGAGI. Measured from the cysteine to the phenylalanine, the CDR3 is 16 residues long. This entry keeps only the CDR3 DNA: 48 bases, framed from base 1. Samples from volunteer blood donors who had recovered from COVID-19 were contributed by a second Seattle source. Each collaborating institution followed its own protocols to collect whole blood in K2EDTA tubes. For TCRbeta analysis, collaborator samples were shipped as frozen whole blood, as isolated PBMCs, or as DNA extracted from either sample type. TCRbeta CDR3 regions were amplified from genomic DNA using the immunoSEQ Assay, a bias-controlled multiplex PCR. As for how the authors treated the data: Nucleated cell counts per sample were estimated from amplification of reference gene primers within the assay. Sequence reads were collapsed and filtered to measure the absolute abundance of every unique TCRbeta CDR3 rearrangement. Productive Simpson clonality was computed per sample as the square root of Simpson's diversity index over productive rearrangements. TCRdb provides this immuneACCESS table in a form limited to in-frame rearrangements. Some clones are lacking; in checked studies, under half of them reflect an unresolved V gene, and why the rest are absent is not known. V and J calls plus clone size are reproduced from that table; the DNA served to infer D and trimming. The sample table contains under 250,000 clones; only one count was recorded for roughly 89% of them. The top ten clones comprise around 6% of the sample.

Here the chain combines TRBV6-6 and TRBJ2-2; 11 of the junction bases match TRBD2. This TCR was recovered from a man aged 55 to 70 who had recovered from COVID-19. Sequencing was carried out using peripheral blood. The DNA reads TGTGCCAGCAGGGATAAGGTGACTAGCGGGATCGGGGAGCTGTTTTTT. Protein translation: CASRDKVTSGIGELFF.